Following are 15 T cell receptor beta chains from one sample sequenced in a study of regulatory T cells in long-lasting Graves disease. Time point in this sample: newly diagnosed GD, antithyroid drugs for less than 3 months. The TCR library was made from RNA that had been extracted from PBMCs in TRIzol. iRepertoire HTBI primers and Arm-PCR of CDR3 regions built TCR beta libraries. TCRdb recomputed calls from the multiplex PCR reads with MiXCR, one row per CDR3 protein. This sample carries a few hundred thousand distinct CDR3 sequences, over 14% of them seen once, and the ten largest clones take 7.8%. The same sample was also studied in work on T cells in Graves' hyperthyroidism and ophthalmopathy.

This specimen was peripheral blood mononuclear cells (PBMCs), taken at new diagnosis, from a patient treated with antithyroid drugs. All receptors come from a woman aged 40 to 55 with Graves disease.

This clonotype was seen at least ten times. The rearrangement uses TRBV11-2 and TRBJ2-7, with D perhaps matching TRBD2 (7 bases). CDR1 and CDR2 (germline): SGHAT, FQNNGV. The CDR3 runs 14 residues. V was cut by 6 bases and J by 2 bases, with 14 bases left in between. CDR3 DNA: TGTGCCAGCAGTGGGAGGGGGACCCCCTACGAGCAGTACTTC. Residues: CASSGRGTPYEQYF.

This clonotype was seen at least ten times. CDR3 nucleotides: TGTGCCAGCTCAGACCGGGACACAACGAACACCGGGGAGCTGTTTTTT. As protein: CASSDRDTTNTGELFF. The rearrangement joins TRBV18 to TRBJ2-2; D may be TRBD1 (6 bases). Per the germline V gene, CDR1 is KGHSH and CDR2 is LQKENI. The CDR3 is 16 residues long. V shed 5 bases and J shed 0 bases, with 13 bases lying between them.

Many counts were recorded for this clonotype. The DNA of the CDR3 is TGTGCCTGGAGCAGCGGTCAGTCTGAAGCTTTCTTT. Its translation is CAWSSGQSEAFF. V usage is TRBV30 and J usage is TRBJ1-1; D is undetermined. Germline CDR1 reads GTSNPN; CDR2 reads SVGIG (reference sequence). The CDR3 has 12 residues. The germline V and J ends were trimmed by 3 bases and 6 bases, with 11 bases remaining between them.

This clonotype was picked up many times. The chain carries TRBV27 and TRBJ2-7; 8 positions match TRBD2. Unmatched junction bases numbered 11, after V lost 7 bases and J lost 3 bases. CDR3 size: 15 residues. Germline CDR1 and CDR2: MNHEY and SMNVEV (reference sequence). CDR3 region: CASTLRGGGIYEQYF. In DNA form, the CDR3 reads TGTGCCAGCACCCTTCGGGGGGGCGGGATCTACGAGCAGTACTTC.

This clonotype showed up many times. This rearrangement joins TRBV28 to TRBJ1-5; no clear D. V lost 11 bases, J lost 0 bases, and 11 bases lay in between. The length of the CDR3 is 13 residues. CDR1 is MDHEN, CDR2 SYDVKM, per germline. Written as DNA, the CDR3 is TGTGCCCACACGGGATTTAGCAATCAGCCCCAGCATTTT. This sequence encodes CAHTGFSNQPQHF.

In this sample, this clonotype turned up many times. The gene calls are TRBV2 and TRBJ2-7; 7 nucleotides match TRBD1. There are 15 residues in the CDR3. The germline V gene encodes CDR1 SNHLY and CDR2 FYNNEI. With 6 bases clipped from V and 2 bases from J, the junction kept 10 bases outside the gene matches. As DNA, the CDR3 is TGTGCCAGCAGCGATGACAGGGATATCACCTACGAGCAGTACTTC. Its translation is CASSDDRDITYEQYF. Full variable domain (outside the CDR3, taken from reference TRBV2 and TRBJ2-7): EPEVTQTPSHQVTQMGQEVILRCVPISNHLYFYWYRQILGQKVEFLVSFYNNEISEKSEIFDDQFSVERPDGSNFTLKIRSTKLEDSAMYFCASSDDRDITYEQYFGPGTRLTVT.

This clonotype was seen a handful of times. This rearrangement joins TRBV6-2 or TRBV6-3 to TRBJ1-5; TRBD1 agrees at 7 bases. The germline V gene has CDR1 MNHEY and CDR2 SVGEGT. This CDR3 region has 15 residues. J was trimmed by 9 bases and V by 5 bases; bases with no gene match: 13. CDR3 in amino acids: CASSPLRDSRRPQHF. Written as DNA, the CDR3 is TGTGCCAGCAGTCCTCTGAGGGACAGTCGCCGGCCCCAGCATTTT.

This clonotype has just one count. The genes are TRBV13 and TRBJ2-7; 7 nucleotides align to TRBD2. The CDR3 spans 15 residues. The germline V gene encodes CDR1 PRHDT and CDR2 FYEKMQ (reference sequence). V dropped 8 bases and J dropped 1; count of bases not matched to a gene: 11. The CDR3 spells CASDPMGGVSYEQYF. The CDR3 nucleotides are TGTGCCAGCGACCCTATGGGGGGGGTTTCCTACGAGCAGTACTTC.

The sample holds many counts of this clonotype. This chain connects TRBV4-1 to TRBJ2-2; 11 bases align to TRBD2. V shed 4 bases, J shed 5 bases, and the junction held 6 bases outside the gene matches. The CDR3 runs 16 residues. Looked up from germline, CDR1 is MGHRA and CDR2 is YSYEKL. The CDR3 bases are TGCGCCAGCAGCCCCCCGGGACTAGCGGTTACCGGGGAGCTGTTTTTT. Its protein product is CASSPPGLAVTGELFF.

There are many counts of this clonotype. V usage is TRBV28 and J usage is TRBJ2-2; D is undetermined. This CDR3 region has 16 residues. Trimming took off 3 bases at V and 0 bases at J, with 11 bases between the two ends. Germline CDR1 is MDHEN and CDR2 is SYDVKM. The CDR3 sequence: CASSFFARTNTGELFF. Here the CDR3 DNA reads TGTGCCAGCAGTTTCTTTGCGCGAACGAACACCGGGGAGCTGTTTTTT.

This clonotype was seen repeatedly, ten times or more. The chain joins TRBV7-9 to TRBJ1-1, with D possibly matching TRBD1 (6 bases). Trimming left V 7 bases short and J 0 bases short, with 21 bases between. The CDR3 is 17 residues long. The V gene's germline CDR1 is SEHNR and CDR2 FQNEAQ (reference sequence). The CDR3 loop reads CASILPDTGRMNTEAFF. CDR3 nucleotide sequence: TGTGCCAGCATCCTCCCGGACACAGGGCGCATGAACACTGAAGCTTTCTTT.

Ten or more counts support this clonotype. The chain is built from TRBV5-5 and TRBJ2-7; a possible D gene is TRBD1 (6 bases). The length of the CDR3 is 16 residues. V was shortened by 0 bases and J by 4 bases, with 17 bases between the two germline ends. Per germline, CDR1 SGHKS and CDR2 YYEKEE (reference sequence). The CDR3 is CASSLGQALRTYEQYF. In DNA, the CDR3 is TGTGCCAGCAGCTTGGGACAGGCCCTACGGACTTACGAGCAGTACTTC.

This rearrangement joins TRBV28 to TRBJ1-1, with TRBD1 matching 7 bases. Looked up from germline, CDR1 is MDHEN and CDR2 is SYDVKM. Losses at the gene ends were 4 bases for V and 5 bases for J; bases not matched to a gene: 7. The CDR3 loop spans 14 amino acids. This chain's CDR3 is CASSSTGPRTEAFF. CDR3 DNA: TGTGCCAGCAGTTCGACAGGGCCGAGGACTGAAGCTTTCTTT.

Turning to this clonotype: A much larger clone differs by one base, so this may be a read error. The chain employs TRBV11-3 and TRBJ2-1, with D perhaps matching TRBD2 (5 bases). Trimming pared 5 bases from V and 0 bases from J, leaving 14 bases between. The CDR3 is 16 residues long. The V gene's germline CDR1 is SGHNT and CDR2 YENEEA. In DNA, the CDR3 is TGTGCCAGCAGCGCCAGGACTTACAGCTCCTACAATGAGCAGTTCTTC. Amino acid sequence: CASSARTYSSYNEQFF.

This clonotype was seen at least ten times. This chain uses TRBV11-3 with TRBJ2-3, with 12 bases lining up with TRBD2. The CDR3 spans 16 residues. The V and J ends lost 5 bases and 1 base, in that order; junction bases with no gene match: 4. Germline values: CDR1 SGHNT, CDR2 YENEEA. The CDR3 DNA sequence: TGTGCCAGCAGCCCAGGACTAGCGGGACGCACAGATACGCAGTATTTT. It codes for CASSPGLAGRTDTQYF.